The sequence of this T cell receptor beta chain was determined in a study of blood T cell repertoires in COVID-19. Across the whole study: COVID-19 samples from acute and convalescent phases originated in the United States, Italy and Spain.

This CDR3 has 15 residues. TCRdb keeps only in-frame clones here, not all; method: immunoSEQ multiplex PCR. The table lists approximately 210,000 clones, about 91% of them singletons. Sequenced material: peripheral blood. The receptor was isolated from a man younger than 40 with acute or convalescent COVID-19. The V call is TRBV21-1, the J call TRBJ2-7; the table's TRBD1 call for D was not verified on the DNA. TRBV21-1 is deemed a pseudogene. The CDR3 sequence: CASKGRQASSYEQYF. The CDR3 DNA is TGTGCCAGCAAAGGTAGACAGGCCTCCTCCTACGAGCAGTACTTC.